By frequency, the clone carrying this TCR beta chain registers medium-sized (0.01 to 0.1%). Its antigen is still unknown. These data are taken from a study of CXCR3-negative and CXCR3-positive naive CD8 T cells. General study findings and limits: Diversity in memory CD8+ cells fell much lower than the comparably high levels seen in both naive subsets. Naive CXCR3-positive and CXCR3-negative cells shared similar TRBV-TRBJ usage, unlike memory cells. Comparison of naive subsets found surface CD5 to be comparable, and TCR strength was inferred on the basis of TRB CDR3 properties.

In triplicate, each CD8+ T cell subset was sorted at under 350,000 cells per replicate. The CDR3 has 12 residues. CDR1 is MDHEN, CDR2 SYDVKM, per germline. Libraries of TRB cDNA were made by 5' RACE and carried UMIs. One entry per CDR3 protein, without DNA, is what TCRdb gives after re-calling the 5' RACE reads. This sample's table has tens of thousands of distinct CDR3 sequences. The sample consisted of memory CD8+ T cells from blood. This sequence joins TRBV28 and TRBJ1-2; absent DNA, TCRdb's TRBD1 call cannot be checked. The receptor's source is a human donor in good health. Some clones in this sample may be carry-over from other donors' samples. The chain's CDR3 is CASSFRDYGYTF.